These 3 T cell receptor beta chains were sequenced from one sample in a study of CD8 T cells in Susac syndrome. The RNA input was about 0.5 to 1 ug, and it was reverse transcribed with random hexamers. TCRdb redid the calling of the immunoSEQ multiplex PCR reads with MiXCR, one entry per CDR3 protein. This sample has around 69,000 distinct CDR3 sequences, with approximately 96% found just once. The sequencing input was CD4+ T cells from PBMCs. The source of these receptors is a human donor with multiple sclerosis.

The chain employs TRBV3-1 and TRBJ2-3; D is ambiguous. The CDR3 totals 13 residues. From germline, CDR1 is LGHDT and CDR2 YNNKEL (reference sequence). V was cut by 3 bases and J by 2 bases, with 6 bases left in between. The CDR3 coding sequence is TGTGCCAGCAGCCACGAATCCACAGATACGCAGTATTTT. Residues: CASSHESTDTQYF.

The rearrangement uses TRBV29-1 and TRBJ1-2, with D possibly being TRBD1 (5 bases). The V end lost 7 bases, the J end lost 2 bases, and 11 bases lay between the germline ends. This CDR3 spans 12 amino acids. Germline-derived CDR1 and CDR2 are SQVTM and ANQGSEA. CDR3 nucleotide sequence: TGCAGCGCCCAGGGTCGAAACTATGGCTACACCTTC. Its protein product is CSAQGRNYGYTF.

CDR3 DNA: TGCGCCAGCAGCTTTGGACTAGCGACAGATACGCAGTATTTT. Translation gives CASSFGLATDTQYF. The gene calls are TRBV5-1 and TRBJ2-3, with 9 positions matching TRBD2. The CDR3 runs to 14 residues. Germline-derived CDR1 and CDR2 are SGHRS and YFSETQ. The J segment lost 3 bases and the V segment lost 2 bases, leaving 1 base of the junction unmatched.